One sample yielded the 18 T cell receptor beta chains listed below, sequenced in a study of cytomegalovirus exposure and HLA in healthy donors. The PCR made use of 60 Vbeta and 13 Jbeta primers. The data were produced by immunoSEQ multiplex PCR, yet TCRdb's version contains in-frame clones alone and is incomplete. The sample yields about 99,000 clones, about 71% seen once. The material sequenced was PBMCs. The receptor source for this set is a woman between 45 and 65 years old in good health and CMV-seronegative.

The chain links TRBV18 to TRBJ2-4; D is possibly TRBD2 (6 bases). Trimming took 6 bases from V and 0 from J, leaving 18 bases between them. Germline values: CDR1 KGHSH, CDR2 LQKENI. The CDR3 has 17 amino acids. The chain's CDR3 is CASSPGSGSVAKNIQYF. Here the CDR3 DNA reads TGTGCCAGCTCCCCAGGGTCCGGGAGCGTAGCCAAAAACATTCAGTACTTC.

This clone was seen more than once but under ten times. The J gene is TRBJ2-7, the V gene TRBV7-2; 7 bases map to TRBD1. Germline V gene lookup returns CDR1 SGHTA and CDR2 FQGNSA. Trimming took 5 bases from V and 3 from J; bases not matched to a gene: 4. The CDR3 extends over 13 amino acids. The CDR3 region is CASSQGTDYEQYF. CDR3 sequence (DNA): TGTGCCAGCAGCCAAGGGACAGACTACGAGCAGTACTTC.

The rearrangement joins TRBV5-1 to TRBJ2-1, with TRBD1 identical over 8 bases. The CDR3 sequence is 16 residues long. V lost 2 bases to trimming and J lost 9 bases; unmatched junction nucleotides: 13. CDR1 and CDR2 (germline): SGHRS, YFSETQ. The CDR3 loop is CASSLITGQENSEQFF. CDR3 coding DNA: TGCGCCAGCAGCTTAATCACGGGACAGGAAAATAGTGAGCAGTTCTTC.

The chain has TRBV4-3 and TRBJ2-7; TRBD2 might be the D (5 bases). V lost 1 base to trimming and J lost 1 base, with 5 bases between them. In germline, CDR1 is LGHNA, CDR2 YSLEER. CDR3 size: 13 residues. CDR3 nucleotide sequence: TGCGCCAGCAGCCAAGGGACTTCCTACGAGCAGTACTTC. Its protein is CASSQGTSYEQYF.

The CDR3, as DNA: TGTGCCAGCAGGGGACAGGGCGGCAATAATTCACCCCTCCACTTT. It translates to CASRGQGGNNSPLHF. The genes are TRBV25-1 and TRBJ1-6; 9 positions agree with TRBD1. This CDR3 is 15 amino acids long. The V gene end was trimmed by 6 bases and the J gene end by 5 bases; junction bases not matched to a gene: 5. Germline V gene data show CDR1 as MGHDK and CDR2 as SYGVNS.

This clone was seen a few times. V and J are TRBV13 and TRBJ2-2, with 9 bases that match TRBD2. The junction had 14 bases not matched to a gene; V was cut back by 4 bases and J by 5 bases. CDR1 and CDR2 (germline): PRHDT, FYEKMQ (reference sequence). The CDR3 consists of 18 residues. DNA for the CDR3: TGTGCCAGCAGCTCGACTATACTAGCGGGCATGAATACCGGGGAGCTGTTTTTT. This gives the protein CASSSTILAGMNTGELFF. The full variable domain, with the rest looked up from reference TRBV13 and TRBJ2-2, is AAGVIQSPRHLIKEKRETATLKCYPIPRHDTVYWYQQGPGQDPQFLISFYEKMQSDKGSIPDRFSAQQFSDYHSELNMSSLELGDSALYFCASSSTILAGMNTGELFFGEGSRLTVL.

This clone has just one count. This chain uses TRBV11-2 with TRBJ1-2, with 8 bases aligning to TRBD1. Germline loops: CDR1 SGHAT, CDR2 FQNNGV. J lost 4 bases, V lost 10 bases, and 17 bases had no gene match. The CDR3 sequence is 16 residues long. DNA of the CDR3: TGTGCCACCAGGTGGGGCAGGGGGCGATCCGGCTATGGCTACACCTTC. Translated: CATRWGRGRSGYGYTF. Combining the CDR3 with reference TRBV11-2 and TRBJ1-2 gives the whole variable domain EAGVAQSPRYKIIEKRQSVAFWCNPISGHATLYWYQQILGQGPKLLIQFQNNGVVDDSQLPKDRFSAERLKGVDSTLKIQPAKLEDSAVYLCATRWGRGRSGYGYTFGSGTRLTVV.

This rearrangement joins TRBV15 to TRBJ2-3; D unclear. Germline CDR1 reads LNHNV; CDR2 reads YYDKDF (reference sequence). V was cut by 2 bases and J by 3 bases, with 18 bases left in between. The CDR3 totals 17 residues. The CDR3 loop is CATSRHSGLRATDTQYF. The CDR3 DNA reads as TGTGCCACCAGCAGACACTCAGGATTAAGAGCAACAGATACGCAGTATTTT.

The V and J genes are TRBV5-6 and TRBJ2-5; 7 bases are shared with TRBD1. Looked up from germline, CDR1 is SGHDT and CDR2 is YYEEEE. The CDR3 extends over 16 amino acids. The trim removed 4 bases at V and 0 bases at J, leaving 9 bases unmatched. The CDR3 protein is CASSLTGLSYQETQYF. CDR3 nucleotide sequence: TGTGCCAGCAGCCTGACAGGGCTCTCGTACCAAGAGACCCAGTACTTC.

This clone was seen only a few times. The V call is TRBV29-1, the J call TRBJ2-1; 12 bases fit TRBD1. The length of the CDR3 is 14 residues. Germline lookup yields CDR1 SQVTM and CDR2 ANQGSEA. After removal of 7 bases from V and 10 bases from J, the junction contained 11 bases not matched to a gene. The DNA of the CDR3 is TGCAGCGGCAGTATAGGGACAGGGGGCAAGGAGCAGTTCTTC. Translation gives CSGSIGTGGKEQFF.

V is TRBV19 and J is TRBJ1-5, with TRBD1 matching 10 bases. V was pared by 5 bases and J by 0 bases, with 4 bases of the junction left unmatched. The length of the CDR3 is 16 residues. The germline V gene has CDR1 LNHDA and CDR2 SQIVND (reference sequence). CDR3 in DNA: TGTGCCAGTAGTTCCGGGACAGGGGCTAGCAATCAGCCCCAGCATTTT. As protein: CASSSGTGASNQPQHF.

The sample holds a few counts of this clone. V usage is TRBV7-6 and J usage is TRBJ1-1, with a tentative D call TRBD1 (5 bases). The CDR3 loop spans 16 amino acids. Trimming shortened V by 1 base and J by 6 bases, and 18 bases separated the two germline ends. Germline CDR1 is SGHVS and CDR2 is FNYEAQ. CDR3 sequence: CASSLDFTSGLPEAFF. The CDR3 DNA reads TGTGCCAGCAGCTTAGATTTCACATCAGGGCTCCCTGAAGCTTTCTTT. Supplemented by reference TRBV7-6 and TRBJ1-1, the full variable domain reads GAGVSQSPRYKVTKRGQDVALRCDPISGHVSLYWYRQALGQGPEFLTYFNYEAQQDKSGLPNDRFSAERPEGSISTLTIQRTEQRDSAMYRCASSLDFTSGLPEAFFGQGTRLTVV.

This clone was picked up one time. The chain links TRBV11-2 to TRBJ1-2, with D maybe TRBD1 (5 bases). The CDR3 has 12 residues. CDR1 and CDR2 from the germline V gene are SGHAT and FQNNGV. V dropped 3 bases and J dropped 6 bases, with 8 bases sitting between them. DNA of the CDR3: TGTGCCAGCAGCTTCTCGGGGGATGGCTACACCTTC. This gives the protein CASSFSGDGYTF.

The chain employs TRBV10-3 and TRBJ1-4, with 7 bases that match TRBD1. CDR1 ENHRY and CDR2 SYGVKD come from the germline V gene. This CDR3 is built from 15 residues. V trimming: 0 bases; J trimming: 2 bases; junction bases outside the gene matches: 0. The CDR3 region has the DNA TGTGCCATCAGTGAGTCGACAGGGACTAATGAAAAACTGTTTTTT. Translation: CAISESTGTNEKLFF.

The V call is TRBV21-1, the J call TRBJ1-4. TRBV21-1 is given as a pseudogene. The CDR3 is 15 residues long. CDR3 amino acids: CASIPGGSSNEKLFF. CDR3 sequence (DNA): TGTGCCAGCATTCCGGGAGGGTCCTCTAATGAAAAACTGTTTTTT.

The rearrangement joins TRBV7-9 to TRBJ2-7; maybe TRBD1 (5 bases). In germline, CDR1 is SEHNR, CDR2 FQNEAQ (reference sequence). V was shortened by 5 bases and J by 3 bases, with 11 bases between the two germline ends. The CDR3 has 13 amino acids. The CDR3 DNA reads TGTGCCAGCAGCCCTCGACAGCGCTACGAGCAGTACTTC. This codes for CASSPRQRYEQYF. Full variable domain (outside the CDR3, taken from reference TRBV7-9 and TRBJ2-7): DTGVSQNPRHKITKRGQNVTFRCDPISEHNRLYWYRQTLGQGPEFLTYFQNEAQLEKSRLLSDRFSAERPKGSFSTLEIQRTEQGDSAMYLCASSPRQRYEQYFGPGTRLTVT.

The chain is built from TRBV29-1 and TRBJ1-2, with TRBD1 as a possible D gene (6 bases). Per the germline V gene, CDR1 is SQVTM and CDR2 is ANQGSEA. V was trimmed by 5 bases and J by 0 bases, leaving 16 bases between them. The CDR3 has 15 residues. The CDR3 here is CSVLDSRRANYGYTF. The CDR3 coding sequence is TGCAGCGTTTTGGACAGCCGCCGAGCTAACTATGGCTACACCTTC.

V and J are TRBV15 and TRBJ1-3, with a possible D match to TRBD1 (5 bases). Trimming stripped 0 bases from V and 4 bases from J, with 13 bases between. The CDR3 totals 16 residues. CDR1 LNHNV and CDR2 YYDKDF come from the germline V gene (reference sequence). CDR3 loop: CATSRDPGVSGNTIYF. The DNA for the CDR3 is TGTGCCACCAGCAGAGACCCGGGGGTCTCCGGAAACACCATATATTTT.